One and the same sample provided the 32 T cell receptor beta chains below, sequenced in a study of OX40 agonist ivuxolimab in advanced cancers. Sequenced by immunoSEQ multiplex PCR; TCRdb stores in-frame clones only, minus some. This table has about 82,000 clones, roughly 90% appearing once. The sample was CD4+ or CD8+ T cells sorted from blood, taken in a trial of the OX40 agonist ivuxolimab. The receptor set was obtained from an adult with an advanced solid tumor such as melanoma, head and neck, liver or kidney cancer.

The sample holds a few counts of this clone. DNA of the CDR3: TGTGCCAGCAAGGGCGGAGCCTCCTACGAGCAGTACTTC. Its translation: CASKGGASYEQYF. V and J are TRBV6-5 and TRBJ2-7, with unresolved D. This CDR3 is built from 13 residues. Germline V gives CDR1 MNHEY, CDR2 SVGAGI. V lost 7 bases and J lost 0, with 10 bases in between.

The chain uses TRBV6-1 and TRBJ1-5; tentative D call: TRBD1 (5 bases). Trimming removed 8 bases from V and 9 bases from J, with 8 bases in between. This CDR3 is 10 amino acids long. From germline, CDR1 is MNHNS and CDR2 SASEGT. The CDR3 spells CASGGGPQHF. CDR3 DNA: TGTGCCAGCGGGGGGGGGCCCCAGCATTTT.

The CDR3: CASSLFSGSDIQYF. CDR3 in DNA: TGTGCCAGCAGCTTATTTAGCGGGAGTGACATTCAGTACTTC. The chain has TRBV7-2 and TRBJ2-4; the match to TRBD2 covers 9 bases. V lost 2 bases to trimming and J lost 8 bases; unmatched junction nucleotides: 4. Looked up from germline, CDR1 is SGHTA and CDR2 is FQGNSA. The CDR3 is 14 amino acids.

The chain couples TRBV7-2 to TRBJ2-7, with 7 bases matching TRBD1. This CDR3 is built from 14 residues. V shed 3 bases and J 4 bases; nucleotides not matched to a gene: 6. Germline-derived CDR1 and CDR2 are SGHTA and FQGNSA. The CDR3 protein is CASSLRGRGYEQYF. DNA for the CDR3: TGTGCCAGCAGCTTGAGGGGGCGCGGATACGAGCAGTACTTC. Supplemented by reference TRBV7-2 and TRBJ2-7, the full variable domain reads GAGVSQSPSNKVTEKGKDVELRCDPISGHTALYWYRQSLGQGLEFLIYFQGNSAPDKSGLPSDRFSAERTGGSVSTLTIQRTQQEDSAVYLCASSLRGRGYEQYFGPGTRLTVT.

The V and J genes are TRBV15 and TRBJ2-2, with D unresolved. The CDR3 is 11 amino acids. In germline, CDR1 is LNHNV, CDR2 YYDKDF (reference sequence). Trimming stripped 7 bases from V and 8 bases from J, with 8 bases between. The CDR3 coding sequence is TGTGCCACCAACAGCCGTGGGGAGCTGTTTTTT. Residues: CATNSRGELFF.

The rearrangement links TRBV19 to TRBJ1-5; D ambiguous. Trimming shortened V by 7 bases and J by 5 bases, and 15 bases separated the two germline ends. The CDR3 is made up of 14 amino acids. Germline values: CDR1 LNHDA, CDR2 SQIVND (reference sequence). The CDR3 DNA reads as TGTGCCAGTATCGGGTCACAGCGAGATCAGCCCCAGCATTTT. It codes for CASIGSQRDQPQHF.

V gene TRBV27 combines with J gene TRBJ2-3; TRBD2 agrees at 9 bases. In germline, CDR1 is MNHEY, CDR2 SMNVEV (reference sequence). This CDR3 comprises 16 residues. V was clipped by 7 bases and J by 2 bases; unmatched bases: 10. In DNA, the CDR3 is TGTGCCAGCAAGTTGGGCGCTAGCGGGATCACAGATACGCAGTATTTT. It codes for CASKLGASGITDTQYF.

The rearrangement links TRBV28 to TRBJ2-7, with TRBD1 identical over 7 bases. The CDR3 contains 14 residues. Losses at the gene ends were 5 bases for V and 2 bases for J; bases not matched to a gene: 6. The V gene's germline CDR1 is MDHEN and CDR2 SYDVKM. The CDR3 sequence is CASSTPGQTYEQYF. In DNA, the CDR3 is TGTGCCAGCAGTACCCCGGGACAGACCTACGAGCAGTACTTC.

The chain employs TRBV6-5 and TRBJ1-2; TRBD1 agrees at 8 bases. The CDR3 loop spans 15 amino acids. Germline assignment: CDR1 MNHEY and CDR2 SVGAGI. Trimming took 6 bases from V and 10 from J; bases not matched to a gene: 16. The CDR3 nucleotides are TGTGCCAGCAGCCCGGGACTGGACAGGGAACTTGCCTACACCTTC. This codes for CASSPGLDRELAYTF.

The J gene is TRBJ2-4, the V gene TRBV7-9, with 8 bases aligning to TRBD1. This CDR3 is built from 12 residues. Germline CDR1 SEHNR, CDR2 FQNEAQ (reference sequence). The ends lost 4 bases at V and 13 bases at J; junction bases unmatched: 6. The CDR3 region is CASSYGTGRQYF. The DNA for the CDR3 is TGTGCCAGCAGCTATGGGACAGGAAGACAGTACTTC.

The chain employs TRBV7-2 and TRBJ2-5; 15 bases map to TRBD2. The V gene's germline CDR1 is SGHTA and CDR2 FQGNSA. V lost 5 bases, J lost 4 bases, and 8 bases stayed unmatched. The CDR3 consists of 17 residues. CDR3 amino acids: CASSQGLAGGTGETQYF. The CDR3, as DNA: TGTGCCAGCAGCCAGGGACTAGCGGGAGGAACGGGAGAGACCCAGTACTTC.

The chain couples TRBV6-1 to TRBJ1-2, with 7 bases lining up with TRBD1. The length of the CDR3 is 13 residues. V was clipped by 6 bases and J by 7 bases; unmatched bases: 8. CDR1 and CDR2 from the germline V gene are MNHNS and SASEGT. CDR3 in amino acids: CASSLGQVGGYTF. The DNA for the CDR3 is TGTGCCAGCAGCCTCGGACAGGTGGGTGGCTACACCTTC.

The chain is built from TRBV5-1 and TRBJ1-4; D is uncertain. Germline CDR1 SGHRS, CDR2 YFSETQ. CDR3 size: 14 residues. V dropped 4 bases and J dropped 0 bases, with 7 bases sitting between them. Here the CDR3 reads CASSRDPTNEKLFF. The CDR3 DNA sequence: TGCGCCAGCAGCCGTGATCCAACTAATGAAAAACTGTTTTTT. Full variable domain (missing parts from reference TRBV5-1 and TRBJ1-4): KAGVTQTPRYLIKTRGQQVTLSCSPISGHRSVSWYQQTPGQGLQFLFEYFSETQRNKGNFPGRFSGRQFSNSRSEMNVSTLELGDSALYLCASSRDPTNEKLFFGSGTQLSVL.

This clone was counted between two and nine times. The chain has TRBV18 and TRBJ1-3, with 7 positions matching TRBD1. This CDR3 has 15 residues. CDR1 is KGHSH and CDR2 is LQKENI in the germline V gene. Germline trimming cut 3 bases from V and 2 bases from J; bases unmatched to any gene: 4. In nucleotides, the CDR3 is TGTGCCAGCTCACCTACAGGGGAAGCTGGAAACACCATATATTTT. Translating gives CASSPTGEAGNTIYF.

As DNA, the CDR3 is TGTGCCAGCAGTTTATCTAGCGGGACTTTCCACGAGCAGTACTTC. Residues: CASSLSSGTFHEQYF. The rearrangement links TRBV27 to TRBJ2-5; 8 bases fit TRBD2. The end of the DNA is better explained by TRBJ2-7, so the J call may be wrong. The CDR3 has 15 residues. CDR1 and CDR2 from the germline V gene are MNHEY and SMNVEV (reference sequence).

The chain carries TRBV7-2 and TRBJ1-1; D is uncertain. CDR1 SGHTA and CDR2 FQGNSA come from the germline V gene. V lost 0 bases to trimming and J lost 7 bases, with 12 bases between them. The CDR3 spans 14 residues. CDR3 in DNA: TGTGCCAGCAGCTTAGCGGGAGGGCAATTTGAAGCTTTCTTT. This codes for CASSLAGGQFEAFF. Full variable domain (outside the CDR3, taken from reference TRBV7-2 and TRBJ1-1): GAGVSQSPSNKVTEKGKDVELRCDPISGHTALYWYRQSLGQGLEFLIYFQGNSAPDKSGLPSDRFSAERTGGSVSTLTIQRTQQEDSAVYLCASSLAGGQFEAFFGQGTRLTVV.

V is TRBV6-6 and J is TRBJ2-7; D perhaps matches TRBD1 (5 bases). The germline V gene has CDR1 MNHNY and CDR2 SVGAGI (reference sequence). Trimming shortened V by 6 bases and J by 0 bases, and 15 bases separated the two germline ends. The CDR3 is 15 amino acids. The CDR3 DNA follows: TGTGCCAGCAGCTCAGGGTTTTTTGGCTCCTACGAGCAGTACTTC. Residues: CASSSGFFGSYEQYF.

J is TRBJ1-1 and V is TRBV30; TRBD1 is a possible D gene (5 bases). From germline, CDR1 is GTSNPN and CDR2 SVGIG (reference sequence). The CDR3 totals 13 residues. V lost 1 base and J lost 0, with 6 bases in between. CDR3 in DNA: TGTGCCTGGAGTGCAGGGATGAACACTGAAGCTTTCTTT. Protein product: CAWSAGMNTEAFF.

V and J are TRBV5-1 and TRBJ2-7, with 8 bases fitting TRBD2. Germline loops: CDR1 SGHRS, CDR2 YFSETQ. V was clipped by 3 bases and J by 3 bases; unmatched bases: 8. The CDR3 is 15 residues long. The CDR3 is CASSSSGGLFYEQYF. The CDR3 DNA reads as TGCGCCAGCAGCTCTTCGGGGGGGCTTTTCTACGAGCAGTACTTC.

The J gene is TRBJ2-1, the V gene TRBV11-3; 8 bases agree with TRBD1. From germline, CDR1 is SGHNT and CDR2 YENEEA. The CDR3 runs 15 residues. V lost 3 bases to trimming and J lost 9 bases; unmatched junction nucleotides: 10. The CDR3 is CASSLEGQGSAEQFF. DNA for the CDR3: TGTGCCAGCAGCTTGGAAGGACAGGGATCGGCTGAGCAGTTCTTC.

A note on this clone: This sample also contains other DNA sequences that code for the same CDR3. The rearrangement uses TRBV12-5 and TRBJ2-7, with no clear D. Germline CDR1 is LGHNT and CDR2 is FRNRAP. Trimming stripped 6 bases from V and 1 base from J, with 10 bases between. The CDR3 totals 13 residues. As DNA, the CDR3 is TGTGCTAGTGGCTCCGATCTTTCCTACGAGCAGTACTTC. Translation gives CASGSDLSYEQYF.

This clone was observed a handful of times. The rearrangement joins TRBV5-1 to TRBJ2-6; D may correspond to TRBD1 or TRBD2 (5 bases each). With 0 bases removed from V and 4 bases from J, the gap between germline ends came to 14 bases. This CDR3 has 17 amino acids. Germline V lookup: CDR1 SGHRS, CDR2 YFSETQ. CDR3 bases: TGCGCCAGCAGCTTGGATGGCGGGCAGGGAGGGGCCAACGTCCTGACTTTC. Its protein product is CASSLDGGQGGANVLTF.

The chain combines TRBV7-8 with TRBJ1-1; D perhaps matches TRBD1 (5 bases). The CDR3 covers 14 residues. V was cut by 1 base and J by 3 bases, with 9 bases left in between. Germline CDR1 reads SGHVS; CDR2 reads FQNEAQ. The CDR3 is CASSLVGGDTEAFF. The CDR3 coding sequence is TGTGCCAGCAGCTTAGTGGGGGGAGACACTGAAGCTTTCTTT. The full variable domain, in which reference TRBV7-8 and TRBJ1-1 provide the parts outside the CDR3, is GAGVSQSPRYKVAKRGQDVALRCDPISGHVSLFWYQQALGQGPEFLTYFQNEAQLDKSGLPSDRFFAERPEGSVSTLKIQRTQQEDSAVYLCASSLVGGDTEAFFGQGTRLTVV.

CDR3 nucleotide sequence: TGTGCCAGCAGTAGAGGGGGCGGAATGAACACTGAAGCTTTCTTT. Its protein is CASSRGGGMNTEAFF. This chain joins TRBV25-1 and TRBJ1-1; 7 bases are shared with TRBD1. V trimming: 5 bases; J trimming: 0 bases; junction bases outside the gene matches: 6. Per the germline V gene, CDR1 is MGHDK and CDR2 is SYGVNS. The CDR3 runs 15 residues.

This chain links TRBV5-1 with TRBJ2-2; TRBD1 or TRBD2 may be the D gene (5 bases each). The CDR3 length is 14 residues. CDR1 is SGHRS and CDR2 is YFSETQ in the germline V gene. V was clipped by 2 bases and J by 4 bases, with 9 bases between them. The CDR3 protein is CASSFFGGTGELFF. The DNA for the CDR3 is TGCGCCAGCAGCTTCTTTGGGGGCACCGGGGAGCTGTTTTTT.

This clone has only one observation. The chain is built from TRBV28 and TRBJ2-1, with D possibly matching TRBD2 (5 bases). Looked up from germline, CDR1 is MDHEN and CDR2 is SYDVKM. The CDR3 has 13 amino acids. The germline V and J ends were trimmed by 7 bases and 0 bases, with 7 bases remaining between them. In DNA, the CDR3 is TGTGCCAGCACTGAGGGCTCCTACAATGAGCAGTTCTTC. Residues: CASTEGSYNEQFF.

The rearrangement links TRBV7-2 to TRBJ2-2, with D unresolved. The germline V gene has CDR1 SGHTA and CDR2 FQGNSA. The CDR3 has 14 amino acids. The V gene lost 8 bases and the J gene lost 6 bases, with 16 bases spanning the gap. Here the CDR3 reads CASGIRGGAGELFF. CDR3 sequence (DNA): TGTGCCAGCGGGATTAGAGGTGGCGCCGGGGAGCTGTTTTTT.

This clone appeared once. The chain joins TRBV5-4 to TRBJ1-2; 10 nucleotides align to TRBD1. This CDR3 contains 15 residues. Germline V CDR1 and CDR2: SGHNT, YYREEE (reference sequence). Trimming at V came to 4 bases and at J to 6 bases, leaving 9 bases not matched to a gene. Here the CDR3 reads CASSQGQGPWDGYTF. DNA of the CDR3: TGTGCCAGCAGCCAGGGACAGGGGCCCTGGGATGGCTACACCTTC.

The chain employs TRBV5-4 and TRBJ1-4, with D possibly TRBD1 on 5 matching bases. The germline gives CDR1 SGHNT, CDR2 YYREEE (reference sequence). CDR3 length: 13 residues. V was clipped by 5 bases and J by 6 bases, with 11 bases between them. Here the CDR3 DNA reads TGTGCCAGCAGTCGGGACCGATATGAAAAACTGTTTTTT. This codes for CASSRDRYEKLFF.

V usage is TRBV6-5 and J usage is TRBJ2-5; D uncertain. The V gene lost 5 bases and the J gene lost 5 bases, with 9 bases spanning the gap. The CDR3 sequence is 12 residues long. Germline V gene lookup returns CDR1 MNHEY and CDR2 SVGAGI. CDR3 DNA: TGTGCCAGCAGTGCCCTAAGGGAGACCCAGTACTTC. This codes for CASSALRETQYF.

V is TRBV20-1 and J is TRBJ1-1; the D is unclear. Germline V gene lookup returns CDR1 DFQATT and CDR2 SNEGSKA (reference sequence). V was shortened by 7 bases and J by 0 bases, with 6 bases between the two germline ends. This CDR3 comprises 11 residues. The CDR3 spells CSEEVNTEAFF. The CDR3 DNA reads TGCAGTGAAGAGGTGAACACTGAAGCTTTCTTT.

This clone was seen a single time. The chain recombines TRBV28 with TRBJ1-4; TRBD1 matches 7 bases. This CDR3 comprises 15 residues. Germline trimming cut 5 bases from V and 7 bases from J; bases unmatched to any gene: 10. From germline, CDR1 is MDHEN and CDR2 SYDVKM. CDR3 DNA sequence: TGTGCCAGCAGTATCCCCGGGACAGCGTCTGAAAAACTGTTTTTT. It specifies CASSIPGTASEKLFF.